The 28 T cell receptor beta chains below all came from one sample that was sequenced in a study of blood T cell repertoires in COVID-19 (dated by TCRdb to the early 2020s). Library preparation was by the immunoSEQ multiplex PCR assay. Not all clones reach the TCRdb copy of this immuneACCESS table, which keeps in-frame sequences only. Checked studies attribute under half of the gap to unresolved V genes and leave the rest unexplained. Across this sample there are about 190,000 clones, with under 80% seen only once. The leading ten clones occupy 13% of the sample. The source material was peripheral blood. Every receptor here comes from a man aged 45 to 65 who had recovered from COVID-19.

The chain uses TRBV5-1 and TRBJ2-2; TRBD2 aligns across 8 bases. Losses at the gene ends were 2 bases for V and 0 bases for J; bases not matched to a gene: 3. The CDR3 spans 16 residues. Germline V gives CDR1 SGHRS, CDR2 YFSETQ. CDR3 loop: CASSLTSGANTGELFF. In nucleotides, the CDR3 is TGCGCCAGCAGCTTAACTAGCGGAGCGAACACCGGGGAGCTGTTTTTT.

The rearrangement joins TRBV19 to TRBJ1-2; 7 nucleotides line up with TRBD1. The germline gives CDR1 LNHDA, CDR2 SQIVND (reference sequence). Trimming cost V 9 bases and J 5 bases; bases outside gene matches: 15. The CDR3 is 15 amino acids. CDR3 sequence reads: CARDAQDRPRYGYTF. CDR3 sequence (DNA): TGTGCCAGAGATGCCCAGGACAGGCCGCGGTATGGCTACACCTTC.

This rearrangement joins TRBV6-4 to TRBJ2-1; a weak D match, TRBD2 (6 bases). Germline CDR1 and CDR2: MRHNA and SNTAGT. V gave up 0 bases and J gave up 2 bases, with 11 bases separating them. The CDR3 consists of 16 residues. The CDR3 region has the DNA TGTGCCAGCAGTGACTCTAGTAGCGGAACCTACAATGAGCAGTTCTTC. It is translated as CASSDSSSGTYNEQFF.

CDR3 residues: CATSNTGTGQFEAFF. CDR3 nucleotides: TGTGCCACCAGCAACACCGGGACAGGGCAATTTGAAGCTTTCTTT. This chain links TRBV15 with TRBJ1-1; 9 nucleotides align to TRBD1. V dropped 4 bases and J dropped 7; count of bases not matched to a gene: 10. Germline V gene lookup returns CDR1 LNHNV and CDR2 YYDKDF (reference sequence). The CDR3 runs 15 residues.

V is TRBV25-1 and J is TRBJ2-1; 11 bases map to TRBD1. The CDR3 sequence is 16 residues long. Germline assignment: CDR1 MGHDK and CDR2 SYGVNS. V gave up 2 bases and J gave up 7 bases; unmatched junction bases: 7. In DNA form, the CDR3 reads TGTGCCAGCAGTGAACCCGGACAGGGGGCGCGAAATGAGCAGTTCTTC. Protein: CASSEPGQGARNEQFF.

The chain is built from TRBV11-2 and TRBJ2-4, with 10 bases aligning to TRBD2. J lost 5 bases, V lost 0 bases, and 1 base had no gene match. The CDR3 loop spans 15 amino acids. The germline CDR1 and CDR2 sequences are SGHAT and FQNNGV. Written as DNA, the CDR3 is TGTGCCAGCAGCTTAGAGACTAGCGGGCAAAACATTCAGTACTTC. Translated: CASSLETSGQNIQYF. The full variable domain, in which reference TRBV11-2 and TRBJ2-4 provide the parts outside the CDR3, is EAGVAQSPRYKIIEKRQSVAFWCNPISGHATLYWYQQILGQGPKLLIQFQNNGVVDDSQLPKDRFSAERLKGVDSTLKIQPAKLEDSAVYLCASSLETSGQNIQYFGAGTRLSVL.

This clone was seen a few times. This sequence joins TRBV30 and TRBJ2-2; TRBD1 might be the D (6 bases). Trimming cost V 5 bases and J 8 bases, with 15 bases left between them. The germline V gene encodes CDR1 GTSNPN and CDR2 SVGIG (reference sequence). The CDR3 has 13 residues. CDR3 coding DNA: TGTGCCTGGGCGAGGACAGTCCGGGGGGAGCTGTTTTTT. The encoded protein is CAWARTVRGELFF.

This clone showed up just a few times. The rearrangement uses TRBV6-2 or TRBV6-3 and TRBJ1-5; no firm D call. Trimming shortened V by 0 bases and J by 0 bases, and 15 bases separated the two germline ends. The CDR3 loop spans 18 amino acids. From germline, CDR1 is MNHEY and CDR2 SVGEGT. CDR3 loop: CASSYSTMADFSNQPQHF. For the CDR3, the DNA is TGTGCCAGCAGTTACTCTACGATGGCAGATTTTAGCAATCAGCCCCAGCATTTT.

CDR3 in DNA: TGTGCCAGCTCACTCGGACAGCAACTAGCCAAAAACATTCAGTACTTC. This encodes CASSLGQQLAKNIQYF. V usage is TRBV18 and J usage is TRBJ2-4; possible D gene TRBD1, 6 bases. This CDR3 is built from 16 residues. V was cut by 4 bases and J by 0 bases, with 13 bases left in between. CDR1 and CDR2 (germline): KGHSH, LQKENI.

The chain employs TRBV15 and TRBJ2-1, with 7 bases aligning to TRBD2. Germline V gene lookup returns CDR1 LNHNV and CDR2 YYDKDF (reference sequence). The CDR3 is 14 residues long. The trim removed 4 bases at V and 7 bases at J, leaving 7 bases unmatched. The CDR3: CATSTQYGGNEQFF. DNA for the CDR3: TGTGCCACCAGCACACAGTACGGGGGGAATGAGCAGTTCTTC.

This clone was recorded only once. CDR3 residues: CSASSGTGGSIQYF. CDR3 in DNA: TGCAGTGCTAGTTCCGGGACAGGGGGGAGCATTCAGTACTTC. V gene TRBV20-1 combines with J gene TRBJ2-4, with TRBD1 matching over 11 bases. V shed 3 bases and J 9 bases; nucleotides not matched to a gene: 7. The germline V gene encodes CDR1 DFQATT and CDR2 SNEGSKA (reference sequence). CDR3 length equals 14 residues.

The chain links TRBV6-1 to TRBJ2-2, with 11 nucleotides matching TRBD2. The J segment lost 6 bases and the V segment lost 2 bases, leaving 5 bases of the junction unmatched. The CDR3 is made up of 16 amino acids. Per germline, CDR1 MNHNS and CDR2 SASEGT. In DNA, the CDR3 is TGTGCCAGCAGTGAACTAGCGGGAGGCGGGGCCGGGGAGCTGTTTTTT. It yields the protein CASSELAGGGAGELFF.

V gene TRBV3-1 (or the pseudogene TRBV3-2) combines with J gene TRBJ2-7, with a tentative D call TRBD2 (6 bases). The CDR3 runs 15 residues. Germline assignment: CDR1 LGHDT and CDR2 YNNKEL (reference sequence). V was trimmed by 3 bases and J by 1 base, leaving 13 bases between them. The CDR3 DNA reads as TGTGCCAGCAGCCACTTAGGTGCGGGGTCCTACGAGCAGTACTTC. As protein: CASSHLGAGSYEQYF.

DNA of the CDR3: TGTGCCGGAACGGTAGGGGAAGGGCAGTACTTC. It is translated as CAGTVGEGQYF. The V and J genes are TRBV30 and TRBJ2-7, with D tentatively TRBD1 (5 bases). Trimming removed 8 bases from V and 9 bases from J, with 17 bases in between. There are 11 residues in the CDR3. The germline V gene has CDR1 GTSNPN and CDR2 SVGIG (reference sequence).

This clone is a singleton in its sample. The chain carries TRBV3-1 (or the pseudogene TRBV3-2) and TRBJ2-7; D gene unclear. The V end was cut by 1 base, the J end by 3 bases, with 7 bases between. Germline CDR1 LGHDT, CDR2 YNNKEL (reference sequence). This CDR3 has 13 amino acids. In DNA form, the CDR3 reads TGTGCCAGCAGCCAAGTGCTAGTCTACGAGCAGTACTTC. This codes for CASSQVLVYEQYF.

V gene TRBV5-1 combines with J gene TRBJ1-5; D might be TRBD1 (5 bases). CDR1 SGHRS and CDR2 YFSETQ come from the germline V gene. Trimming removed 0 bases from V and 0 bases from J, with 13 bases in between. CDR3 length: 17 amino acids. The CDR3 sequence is CASSLAFRQNSNQPQHF. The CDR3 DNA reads TGCGCCAGCAGCTTGGCCTTCAGACAGAATAGCAATCAGCCCCAGCATTTT.

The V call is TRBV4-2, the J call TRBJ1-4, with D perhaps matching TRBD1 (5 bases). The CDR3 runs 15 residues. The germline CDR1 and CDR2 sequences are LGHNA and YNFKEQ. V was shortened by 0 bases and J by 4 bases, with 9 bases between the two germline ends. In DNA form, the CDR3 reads TGTGCCAGCAGCCAAGAAGGGGCGCGTAATGAAAAACTGTTTTTT. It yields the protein CASSQEGARNEKLFF.

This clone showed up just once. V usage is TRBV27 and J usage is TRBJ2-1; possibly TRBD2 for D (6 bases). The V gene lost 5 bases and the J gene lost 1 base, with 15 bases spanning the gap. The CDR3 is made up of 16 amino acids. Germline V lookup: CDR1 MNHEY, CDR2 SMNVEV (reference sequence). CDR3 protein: CASSPRDFTSYNEQFF. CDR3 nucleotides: TGTGCCAGCAGTCCCCGGGACTTTACTTCCTACAATGAGCAGTTCTTC.

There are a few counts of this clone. DNA of the CDR3: TGTGCCAGCAGTTTCAGCCGGGGCGAGCAGTACTTC. It is translated as CASSFSRGEQYF. The rearrangement links TRBV28 to TRBJ2-7, with D perhaps matching TRBD2 (5 bases). Germline V gene lookup returns CDR1 MDHEN and CDR2 SYDVKM. The CDR3 spans 12 residues. Trimming stripped 3 bases from V and 6 bases from J, with 9 bases between.

CDR3 amino acids: CASSSRTQTSGHYNEQFF. DNA of the CDR3: TGTGCCAGCAGTTCCCGCACTCAGACTAGCGGTCATTACAATGAGCAGTTCTTC. The J gene is TRBJ2-1, the V gene TRBV7-6; 9 bases align to TRBD2. V dropped 6 bases and J dropped 4; count of bases not matched to a gene: 16. This CDR3 spans 18 amino acids. The V gene's germline CDR1 is SGHVS and CDR2 FNYEAQ.

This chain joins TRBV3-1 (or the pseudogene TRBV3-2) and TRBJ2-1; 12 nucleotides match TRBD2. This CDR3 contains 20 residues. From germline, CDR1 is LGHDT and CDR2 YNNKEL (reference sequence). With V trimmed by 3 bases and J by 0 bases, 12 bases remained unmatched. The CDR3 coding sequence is TGTGCCAGCAGCCATGAATCCCCGTGGACTAGCGGGGACTCCTACAATGAGCAGTTCTTC. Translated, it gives CASSHESPWTSGDSYNEQFF.

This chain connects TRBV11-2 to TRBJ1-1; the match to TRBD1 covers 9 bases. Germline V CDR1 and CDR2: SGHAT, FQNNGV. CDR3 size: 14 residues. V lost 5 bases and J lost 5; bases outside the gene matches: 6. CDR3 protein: CASSVRQGGTEAFF. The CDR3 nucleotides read TGTGCCAGCAGCGTCCGACAGGGGGGAACTGAAGCTTTCTTT.

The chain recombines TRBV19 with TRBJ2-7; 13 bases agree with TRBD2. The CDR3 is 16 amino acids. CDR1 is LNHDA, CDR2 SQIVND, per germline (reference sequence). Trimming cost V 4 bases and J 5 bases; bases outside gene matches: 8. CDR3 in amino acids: CASSRTSGRAKNEQYF. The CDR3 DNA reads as TGTGCCAGTAGTAGAACTAGCGGGAGGGCCAAAAACGAGCAGTACTTC. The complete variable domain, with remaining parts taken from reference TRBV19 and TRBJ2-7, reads DGGITQSPKYLFRKEGQNVTLSCEQNLNHDAMYWYRQDPGQGLRLIYYSQIVNDFQKGDIAEGYSVSREKKESFPLTVTSAQKNPTAFYLCASSRTSGRAKNEQYFGPGTRLTVT.

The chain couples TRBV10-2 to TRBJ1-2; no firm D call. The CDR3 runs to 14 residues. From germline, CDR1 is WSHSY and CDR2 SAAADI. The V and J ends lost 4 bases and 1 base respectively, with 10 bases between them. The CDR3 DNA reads TGCGCCAGCAGTGTGACACAACTTAACTATGGCTACACCTTC. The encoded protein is CASSVTQLNYGYTF.

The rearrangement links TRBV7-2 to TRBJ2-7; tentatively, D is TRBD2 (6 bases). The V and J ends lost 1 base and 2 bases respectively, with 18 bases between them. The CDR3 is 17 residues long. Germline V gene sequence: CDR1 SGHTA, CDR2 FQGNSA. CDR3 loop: CASSLGASVGGAYEQYF. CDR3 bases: TGTGCCAGCAGCTTAGGCGCTAGCGTCGGAGGGGCCTACGAGCAGTACTTC. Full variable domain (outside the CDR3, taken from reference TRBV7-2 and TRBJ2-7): GAGVSQSPSNKVTEKGKDVELRCDPISGHTALYWYRQSLGQGLEFLIYFQGNSAPDKSGLPSDRFSAERTGGSVSTLTIQRTQQEDSAVYLCASSLGASVGGAYEQYFGPGTRLTVT.

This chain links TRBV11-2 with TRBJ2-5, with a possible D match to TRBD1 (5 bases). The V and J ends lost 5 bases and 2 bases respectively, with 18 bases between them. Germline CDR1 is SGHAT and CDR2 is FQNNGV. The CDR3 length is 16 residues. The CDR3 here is CASSPRGAAVQETQYF. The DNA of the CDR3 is TGTGCCAGCAGCCCTAGGGGCGCGGCGGTACAAGAGACCCAGTACTTC.

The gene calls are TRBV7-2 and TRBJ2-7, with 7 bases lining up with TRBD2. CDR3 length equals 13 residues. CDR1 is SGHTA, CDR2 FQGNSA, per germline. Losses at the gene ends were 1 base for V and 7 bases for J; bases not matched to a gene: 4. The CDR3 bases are TGTGCCAGCAGCTTAGTGGGAGGGATTGAGCAGTACTTC. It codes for CASSLVGGIEQYF. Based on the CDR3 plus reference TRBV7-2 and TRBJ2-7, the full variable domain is GAGVSQSPSNKVTEKGKDVELRCDPISGHTALYWYRQSLGQGLEFLIYFQGNSAPDKSGLPSDRFSAERTGGSVSTLTIQRTQQEDSAVYLCASSLVGGIEQYFGPGTRLTVT.

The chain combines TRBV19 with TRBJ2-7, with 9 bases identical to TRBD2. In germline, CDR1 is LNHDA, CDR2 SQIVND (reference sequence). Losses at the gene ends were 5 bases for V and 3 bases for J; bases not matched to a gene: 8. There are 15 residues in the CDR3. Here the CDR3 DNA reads TGTGCCAGTAGTGGCGGCCTAGCGGGGCGCTACGAGCAGTACTTC. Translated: CASSGGLAGRYEQYF.